This TCR beta chain was profiled in a study of control samples from healthy donors and cancer patients. From germline, CDR1 is SGHRS and CDR2 YFSETQ. The CDR3 has 18 residues. With 0 bases removed from V and 4 bases from J, the gap between germline ends came to 19 bases. Sequencing was performed with immunoSEQ multiplex PCR; in TCRdb, only in-frame clones are kept and a portion is missing. The sample has approximately 53,000 clones; under 95% are singletons. The source of this sequence is a man aged 30 to 39 with colorectal cancer. Input material: PBMCs. The chain employs TRBV5-1 and TRBJ2-2; the D is unclear. CDR3 in amino acids: CASSLALTRNAITGELFF. CDR3 nucleotides: TGCGCCAGCAGCTTGGCTCTTACCAGGAACGCGATCACCGGGGAGCTGTTTTTT.